This TCR beta chain originates from a study of OX40 agonist ivuxolimab in advanced cancers. Turning to the study itself: As their treatment, patients were administered ivuxolimab, an agonistic anti-OX40 (CD134) antibody. Partial responses were seen in three patients, one with hepatocellular carcinoma and two with cutaneous melanoma. Dose-escalation cases comprised hepatocellular carcinoma, melanoma, renal cell or head and neck cancer. Study-wide findings and caveats: Within 6 weeks, CD4+ and CD8+ blood T cells expanded clonally at 0.1 to 3.0 mg/kg.

Germline V lookup: CDR1 LGHNA, CDR2 YSLEER. The CDR3 is 18 residues long. The V gene end was trimmed by 0 bases and the J gene end by 0 bases; junction bases not matched to a gene: 8. Sequenced by immunoSEQ multiplex PCR; TCRdb stores in-frame clones only, minus some. Altogether 70,000 to 100,000 clones are present, approximately 81% being singletons, with the ten largest covering about 1.1%. Concerning this clone itself: What it binds is unknown.

The sequence was collected from an adult with an advanced solid tumor such as melanoma, head and neck, liver or kidney cancer. The V call is TRBV4-3, the J call TRBJ2-1, with 7 bases that match TRBD2. The sample here was CD4+ or CD8+ T cells sorted from blood, taken in a trial of the OX40 agonist ivuxolimab. CDR3 sequence reads: CASSQDFPGEGSYNEQFF. The CDR3, as DNA: TGCGCCAGCAGCCAAGATTTTCCGGGGGAGGGCTCCTACAATGAGCAGTTCTTC.